These 26 T cell receptor beta chains originate from one sample sequenced in a study of blood T cell repertoires in COVID-19. Profiling relied on immunoSEQ multiplex PCR, and the TCRdb table lists in-frame clones only, not all of them. The sample yields almost 55,000 clones, more than 75% seen once. The sequencing sample was made of peripheral blood. The receptors were gathered from a man between 45 and 60 years old with active COVID-19.

This chain joins TRBV12-3 or TRBV12-4 and TRBJ2-3; a weak D match, TRBD2 (5 bases). The CDR3 is 13 residues long. V dropped 10 bases and J dropped 0 bases, with 11 bases sitting between them. CDR3 nucleotide sequence: TGTGCCACCCGGAGGCAAAGCACAGATACGCAGTATTTT. Protein: CATRRQSTDTQYF.

V gene TRBV28 combines with J gene TRBJ1-2; D remains ambiguous. Germline V gene sequence: CDR1 MDHEN, CDR2 SYDVKM. CDR3 length equals 15 residues. The germline V and J ends were trimmed by 6 bases and 5 bases, with 19 bases remaining between them. CDR3 nucleotide sequence: TGTGCCAGCAGCCCGGCGGGAGGCATCTGGTATGGCTACACCTTC. Amino acids: CASSPAGGIWYGYTF.

The chain recombines TRBV30 with TRBJ1-2; D remains unclear. Germline V gene data show CDR1 as GTSNPN and CDR2 as SVGIG (reference sequence). This CDR3 region has 13 residues. The ends were cut back, 2 bases at V and 5 bases at J, with 12 bases in the middle. The CDR3 DNA follows: TGTGCCTGGAGTCTCCGGTCACCTTATGGCTACACCTTC. This sequence encodes CAWSLRSPYGYTF.

This chain joins TRBV6-6 and TRBJ1-3; a weak D match, TRBD1 (5 bases). The CDR3 is 14 amino acids. Germline V CDR1 and CDR2: MNHNY, SVGAGI (reference sequence). The V end was cut by 11 bases, the J end by 0 bases, with 14 bases between. This chain's CDR3 is CAAWGQLSGNTIYF. The CDR3 coding sequence is TGTGCCGCGTGGGGCCAGCTCTCTGGAAACACCATATATTTT.

Concerning this clone itself: The sample carries other DNA sequences with the same CDR3. The CDR3 sequence is CASSPGTVYEQYF. CDR3 nucleotides: TGTGCCAGCAGTCCCGGGACTGTCTACGAGCAGTACTTC. The chain uses TRBV7-9 and TRBJ2-7, with D maybe TRBD2 (6 bases). Germline values: CDR1 SEHNR, CDR2 FQNEAQ (reference sequence). CDR3 length: 13 residues. V was trimmed by 6 bases and J by 3 bases, leaving 12 bases between them. The full variable domain, rest sourced from reference TRBV7-9 and TRBJ2-7, is DTGVSQNPRHKITKRGQNVTFRCDPISEHNRLYWYRQTLGQGPEFLTYFQNEAQLEKSRLLSDRFSAERPKGSFSTLEIQRTEQGDSAMYLCASSPGTVYEQYFGPGTRLTVT.

The chain is built from TRBV28 and TRBJ1-1, with no clear D. The CDR3 totals 15 residues. Germline CDR1 is MDHEN and CDR2 is SYDVKM. Trimming left V 4 bases short and J 5 bases short, with 17 bases between. The CDR3 coding sequence is TGTGCCAGCAGTTCCCCGGGGAAGTCGTGGACTGAAGCTTTCTTT. This translates into CASSSPGKSWTEAFF.

The gene calls are TRBV2 and TRBJ1-5; 11 nucleotides agree with TRBD1. The CDR3 runs to 15 residues. The J segment lost 7 bases and the V segment lost 7 bases, leaving 9 bases of the junction unmatched. Germline V CDR1 and CDR2: SNHLY, FYNNEI. The CDR3 region is CASTLGQGALQPQHF. In nucleotides, the CDR3 is TGTGCCAGCACCCTAGGACAGGGGGCTTTGCAGCCCCAGCATTTT.

The rearrangement uses TRBV7-9 and TRBJ2-4, with D possibly TRBD2 on 6 matching bases. The V end was cut by 4 bases, the J end by 6 bases, with 13 bases between. Germline V gene data show CDR1 as SEHNR and CDR2 as FQNEAQ (reference sequence). The CDR3 spans 14 residues. The CDR3 bases are TGTGCCAGCAGCTACCTACGGGGAGGAAACATTCAGTACTTC. Protein product: CASSYLRGGNIQYF.

This chain links TRBV18 with TRBJ2-6, with 9 bases identical to TRBD1. After removal of 3 bases from V and 4 bases from J, the junction contained 13 bases not matched to a gene. The length of the CDR3 is 19 residues. The germline V gene encodes CDR1 KGHSH and CDR2 LQKENI. The CDR3 sequence: CASSPIRGQGSGGANVLTF. In nucleotides, the CDR3 is TGTGCCAGCTCACCTATCCGGGGACAGGGATCGGGAGGGGCCAACGTCCTGACTTTC.

CDR3 in DNA: TGTGCCATCAGGGGGACAGGGGGCGATGGCTACACCTTC. Amino acid sequence: CAIRGTGGDGYTF. The chain is built from TRBV10-3 and TRBJ1-2; 12 positions agree with TRBD1. Germline lookup yields CDR1 ENHRY and CDR2 SYGVKD. The CDR3 covers 13 residues. J lost 6 bases, V lost 6 bases, and 2 bases had no gene match.

In DNA form, the CDR3 reads TGTGCCAGCAGTTCCCAAACCGTCGACAGGGGAGGATACGAGCAGTACTTC. This encodes CASSSQTVDRGGYEQYF. The V gene is TRBV28, the J gene TRBJ2-7; 8 bases agree with TRBD1. The germline gives CDR1 MDHEN, CDR2 SYDVKM. V was pared by 4 bases and J by 4 bases, with 15 bases of the junction left unmatched. The CDR3 is 17 residues long.

V is TRBV5-1 and J is TRBJ2-3; 10 bases match TRBD2. CDR3 size: 16 residues. The germline V gene has CDR1 SGHRS and CDR2 YFSETQ. V shed 4 bases, J shed 2 bases, and the junction held 7 bases outside the gene matches. The CDR3: CASSGSSGSSTDTQYF. CDR3 bases: TGCGCCAGCAGCGGATCTAGCGGGAGTTCCACAGATACGCAGTATTTT. Looking up the rest from reference TRBV5-1 and TRBJ2-3 gives the full variable domain: KAGVTQTPRYLIKTRGQQVTLSCSPISGHRSVSWYQQTPGQGLQFLFEYFSETQRNKGNFPGRFSGRQFSNSRSEMNVSTLELGDSALYLCASSGSSGSSTDTQYFGPGTRLTVL.

The chain recombines TRBV2 with TRBJ2-2, with 8 bases lining up with TRBD2. V trimming: 7 bases; J trimming: 5 bases; junction bases outside the gene matches: 12. This CDR3 has 16 amino acids. Looked up from germline, CDR1 is SNHLY and CDR2 is FYNNEI. The CDR3 bases are TGTGCCAGCATAGGGGACATTCGGGGGGGTACCGGGGAGCTGTTTTTT. It yields the protein CASIGDIRGGTGELFF.

J is TRBJ1-6 and V is TRBV6-5, with D possibly matching TRBD1 (6 bases). V was clipped by 0 bases and J by 10 bases, with 16 bases between them. CDR1 MNHEY and CDR2 SVGAGI come from the germline V gene. The CDR3 contains 16 residues. CDR3 residues: CASSYSPRQGRSPLHF. As DNA, the CDR3 is TGTGCCAGCAGTTACTCGCCTCGCCAGGGGAGATCACCCCTCCACTTT.

This clone was picked up a small number of times. This chain links TRBV10-3 with TRBJ1-1; maybe TRBD1 (6 bases). There are 13 residues in the CDR3. Germline V gives CDR1 ENHRY, CDR2 SYGVKD. V lost 11 bases and J lost 0, with 13 bases in between. CDR3 loop: CAVGQTMNTEAFF. The CDR3 region has the DNA TGTGCCGTCGGACAGACTATGAACACTGAAGCTTTCTTT.

This chain connects TRBV6-5 to TRBJ2-7; 10 bases match TRBD2. J was trimmed by 7 bases and V by 7 bases; bases with no gene match: 10. Germline lookup yields CDR1 MNHEY and CDR2 SVGAGI. The CDR3 is 14 amino acids. This CDR3 is CASIGLAGVGEQYF. For the CDR3, the DNA is TGTGCCAGCATCGGGCTAGCGGGAGTGGGAGAGCAGTACTTC.

The genes are TRBV18 and TRBJ1-2; weak D call: TRBD1 (5 bases). The germline gives CDR1 KGHSH, CDR2 LQKENI. The length of the CDR3 is 13 residues. V was clipped by 3 bases and J by 2 bases, with 7 bases between them. CDR3 sequence reads: CASSPSGNYGYTF. The CDR3 DNA reads as TGTGCCAGCTCACCGTCAGGGAACTATGGCTACACCTTC.

The sample holds one count of this clone. The CDR3 nucleotides are TGCGCCAGCAGCCAAGTGTCAGCGAACACCGGGGAGCTGTTTTTT. Protein sequence: CASSQVSANTGELFF. This chain joins TRBV4-1 and TRBJ2-2; no firm D call. Trimming removed 1 base at V and 0 bases at J, with 6 bases between. The germline V gene has CDR1 MGHRA and CDR2 YSYEKL. CDR3 length equals 15 residues.

The V and J genes are TRBV28 and TRBJ1-1, with a possible D match to TRBD1 (6 bases). Deletions cut 5 bases from V and 10 bases from J, with 14 bases between. Germline assignment: CDR1 MDHEN and CDR2 SYDVKM. The CDR3 runs 12 residues. The CDR3 reads CASSPPDSLAFF. CDR3 sequence (DNA): TGTGCCAGCAGTCCCCCGGACAGCTTAGCTTTCTTT.

J is TRBJ2-1 and V is TRBV24-1, with 8 bases identical to TRBD1. This CDR3 has 15 residues. The V gene end was trimmed by 6 bases and the J gene end by 1 base; junction bases not matched to a gene: 4. The germline CDR1 and CDR2 sequences are KGHDR and SFDVKD. The CDR3 nucleotides are TGTGCCACCAGTCCGACAGGGGCATCCTACAATGAGCAGTTCTTC. Its translation: CATSPTGASYNEQFF.

The V gene is TRBV20-1, the J gene TRBJ1-2; D unclear. CDR1 and CDR2 (germline): DFQATT, SNEGSKA (reference sequence). The germline V and J ends were trimmed by 3 bases and 8 bases, with 10 bases remaining between them. The CDR3 length is 11 residues. Here the CDR3 DNA reads TGCAGTGCTAGGACTCGACCGGGCTACACCTTC. Translating it yields CSARTRPGYTF.

This clone was observed a few times. The chain has TRBV18 and TRBJ2-7, with 7 bases lining up with TRBD2. J lost 5 bases, V lost 3 bases, and 10 bases had no gene match. Germline CDR1 and CDR2: KGHSH and LQKENI. There are 15 residues in the CDR3. The CDR3 DNA reads TGTGCCAGCTCACCTCTCCCCTCGGGGGGAAACGAGCAGTACTTC. Translating it yields CASSPLPSGGNEQYF.

This clone was picked up a small number of times. The chain carries TRBV28 and TRBJ1-2; no clear D. There are 15 residues in the CDR3. V dropped 7 bases and J dropped 2 bases, with 17 bases sitting between them. Germline V CDR1 and CDR2: MDHEN, SYDVKM. The CDR3 spells CASTPLIGLNYGYTF. The DNA of the CDR3 is TGTGCCAGCACCCCTTTAATCGGACTAAACTATGGCTACACCTTC.

V is TRBV18 and J is TRBJ2-3, with a tentative D call TRBD2 (5 bases). The CDR3 is 15 residues long. V was pared by 2 bases and J by 0 bases, with 9 bases between. CDR1 is KGHSH, CDR2 LQKENI, per germline. The CDR3: CASSPLSGSTDTQYF. For the CDR3, the DNA is TGTGCCAGCTCACCATTGAGCGGTAGCACAGATACGCAGTATTTT. The whole variable domain, remainder taken from reference TRBV18 and TRBJ2-3, is NAGVMQNPRHLVRRRGQEARLRCSPMKGHSHVYWYRQLPEEGLKFMVYLQKENIIDESGMPKERFSAEFPKEGPSILRIQQVVRGDSAAYFCASSPLSGSTDTQYFGPGTRLTVL.

The genes are TRBV28 and TRBJ2-3; D gene unclear. This CDR3 comprises 11 residues. CDR1 and CDR2 (germline): MDHEN, SYDVKM. Trimming took 8 bases from V and 1 from J, leaving 4 bases between them. The CDR3 loop reads CASPGTDTQYF. For the CDR3, the DNA is TGTGCCAGCCCTGGCACAGATACGCAGTATTTT.

V gene TRBV3-1 (or the pseudogene TRBV3-2) combines with J gene TRBJ2-4; a possible D gene is TRBD2 (7 bases). The CDR3 length is 13 residues. The V gene lost 5 bases and the J gene lost 8 bases, with 13 bases spanning the gap. Germline values: CDR1 LGHDT, CDR2 YNNKEL (reference sequence). The CDR3 DNA follows: TGTGCCAGCAGCATCCGGGGGGCGGACATTCAGTACTTC. This sequence encodes CASSIRGADIQYF.